This T cell receptor (beta chain) appears in the sequencing data of a study of OX40 agonist ivuxolimab in advanced cancers. Study-wide context: The dose-escalation cohort had hepatocellular carcinoma, melanoma, renal cell or head and neck cancer. Three patients, one with hepatocellular carcinoma and two with cutaneous melanoma, responded partially.

Using immunoSEQ multiplex PCR, the repertoire was profiled, and TCRdb retains in-frame clones only, with some absent. The table lists about 22,000 clones, 88% of them singletons. This CDR3 is built from 15 residues. Germline V gives CDR1 SGHAT, CDR2 FQNNGV. With 0 bases removed from V and 3 bases from J, the gap between germline ends came to 12 bases. The rearrangement uses TRBV11-2 and TRBJ2-7; D is undetermined. The sample here was CD4+ or CD8+ T cells sorted from blood, taken in a trial of the OX40 agonist ivuxolimab. The clonotype comes from an adult with an advanced solid tumor such as melanoma, head and neck, liver or kidney cancer. The DNA for the CDR3 is TGTGCCAGCAGCTTAGAAGTAGAGGCGTACTACGAGCAGTACTTC. It is translated as CASSLEVEAYYEQYF.